What follows describes a single TCR beta chain. Its antigen is as yet unknown. The PCR employed 60 Vbeta primers together with 13 Jbeta primers. Authors' processing steps: An analysis performed later counted 75 million to 80 million unique TCR beta chains (roughly 11 million of them shared). Libraries were prepared by immunoSEQ multiplex PCR; TCRdb keeps only in-frame clonotypes and omits some of them. That table is the source of V, J and clone size, and D and trimming were worked out from the DNA. The sample lists around 64,000 clones, about nine tenths occurring once. This specimen belongs to a study of cytomegalovirus exposure and HLA in healthy donors. General study findings and limits: There were several of the most significant clusters that appeared linked to common viral pathogens in a later analysis. Rarity marked most TCR sequences, yet some public TCRs occurred in many donors.

CDR1 MDHEN and CDR2 SYDVKM come from the germline V gene. Germline trimming cut 8 bases from V and 0 bases from J; bases unmatched to any gene: 6. The CDR3 consists of 14 residues. The sequence came from a woman aged 30 to 39 in good health and CMV-seronegative. The sample comprised PBMCs. This chain links TRBV28 with TRBJ1-2; 7 nucleotides align to TRBD1. CDR3 sequence: CASSWDSSNYGYTF. DNA for the CDR3: TGTGCCAGCTCCTGGGACAGCTCTAACTATGGCTACACCTTC.